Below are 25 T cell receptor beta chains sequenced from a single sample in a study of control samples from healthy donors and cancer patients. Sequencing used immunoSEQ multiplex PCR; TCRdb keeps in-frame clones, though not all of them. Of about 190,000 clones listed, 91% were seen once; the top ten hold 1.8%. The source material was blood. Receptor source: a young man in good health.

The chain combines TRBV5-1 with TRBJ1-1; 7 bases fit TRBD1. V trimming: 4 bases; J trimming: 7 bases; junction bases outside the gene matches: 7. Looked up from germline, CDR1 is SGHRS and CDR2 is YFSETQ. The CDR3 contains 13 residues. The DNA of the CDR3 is TGCGCCAGCAGCAGGGGAACAGGGGATGAAGCTTTCTTT. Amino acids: CASSRGTGDEAFF.

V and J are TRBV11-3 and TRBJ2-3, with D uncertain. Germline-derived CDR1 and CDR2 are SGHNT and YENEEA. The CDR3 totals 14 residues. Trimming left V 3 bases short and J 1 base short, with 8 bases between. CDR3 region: CASSLGSRTDTQYF. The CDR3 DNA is TGTGCCAGCAGCTTGGGCAGCCGCACAGATACGCAGTATTTT.

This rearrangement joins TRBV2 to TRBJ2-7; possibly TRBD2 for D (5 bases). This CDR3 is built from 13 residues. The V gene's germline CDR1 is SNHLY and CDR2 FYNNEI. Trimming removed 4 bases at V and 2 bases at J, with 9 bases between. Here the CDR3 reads CASSVGRTYEQYF. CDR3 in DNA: TGTGCCAGCAGTGTGGGGAGAACCTACGAGCAGTACTTC.

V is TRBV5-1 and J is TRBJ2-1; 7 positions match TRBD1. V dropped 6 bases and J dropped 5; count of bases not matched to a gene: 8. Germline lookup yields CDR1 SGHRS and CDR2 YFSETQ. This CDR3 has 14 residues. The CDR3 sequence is CASTYLTGNNEQFF. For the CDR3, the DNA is TGCGCCAGCACCTACCTGACAGGGAACAATGAGCAGTTCTTC.

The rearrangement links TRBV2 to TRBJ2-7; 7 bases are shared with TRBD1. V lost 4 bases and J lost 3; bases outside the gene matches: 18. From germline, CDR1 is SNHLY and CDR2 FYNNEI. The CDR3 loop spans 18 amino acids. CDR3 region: CASSGSRSTGVLSYEQYF. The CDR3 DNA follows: TGTGCCAGCAGTGGGTCAAGAAGTACAGGGGTCTTGAGCTACGAGCAGTACTTC.

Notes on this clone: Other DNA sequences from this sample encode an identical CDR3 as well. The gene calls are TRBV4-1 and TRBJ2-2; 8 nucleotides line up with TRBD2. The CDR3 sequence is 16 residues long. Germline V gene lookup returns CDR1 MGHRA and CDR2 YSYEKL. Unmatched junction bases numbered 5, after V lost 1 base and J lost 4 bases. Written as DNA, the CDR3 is TGCGCCAGCAGCCAAGGAGGGCGGGGGGCCACCGGGGAGCTGTTTTTT. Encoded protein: CASSQGGRGATGELFF.

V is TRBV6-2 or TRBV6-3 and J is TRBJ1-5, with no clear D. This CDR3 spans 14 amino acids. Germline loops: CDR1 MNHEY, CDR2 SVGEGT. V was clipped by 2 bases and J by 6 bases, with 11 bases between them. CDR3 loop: CASSYGRVRQPQHF. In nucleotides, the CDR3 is TGTGCCAGCAGTTACGGGAGGGTACGTCAGCCCCAGCATTTT.

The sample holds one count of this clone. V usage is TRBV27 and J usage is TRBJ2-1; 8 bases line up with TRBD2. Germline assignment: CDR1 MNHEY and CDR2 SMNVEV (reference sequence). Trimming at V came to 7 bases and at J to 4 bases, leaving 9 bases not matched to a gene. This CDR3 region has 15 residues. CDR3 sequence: CASTTGGARYNEQFF. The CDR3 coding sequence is TGTGCCAGCACTACCGGGGGGGCAAGATACAATGAGCAGTTCTTC.

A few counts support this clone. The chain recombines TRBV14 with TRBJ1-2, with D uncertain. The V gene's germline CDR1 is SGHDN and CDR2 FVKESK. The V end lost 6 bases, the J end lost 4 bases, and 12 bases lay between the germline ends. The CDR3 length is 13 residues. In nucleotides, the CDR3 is TGTGCCAGCAGTCCAAACTGGGGCTATGGCTACACCTTC. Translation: CASSPNWGYGYTF.

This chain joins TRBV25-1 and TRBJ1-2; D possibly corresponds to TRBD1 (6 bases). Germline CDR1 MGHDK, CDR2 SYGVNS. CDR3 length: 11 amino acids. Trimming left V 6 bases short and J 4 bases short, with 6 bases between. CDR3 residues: CASSRGYGYTF. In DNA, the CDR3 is TGTGCCAGCAGCAGGGGCTATGGCTACACCTTC.

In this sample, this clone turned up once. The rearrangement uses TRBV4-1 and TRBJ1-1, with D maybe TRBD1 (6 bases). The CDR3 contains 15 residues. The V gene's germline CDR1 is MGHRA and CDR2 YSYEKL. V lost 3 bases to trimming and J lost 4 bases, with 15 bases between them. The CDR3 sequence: CASSHRGGASTEAFF. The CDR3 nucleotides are TGCGCCAGCAGCCATAGAGGGGGGGCTAGCACTGAAGCTTTCTTT.

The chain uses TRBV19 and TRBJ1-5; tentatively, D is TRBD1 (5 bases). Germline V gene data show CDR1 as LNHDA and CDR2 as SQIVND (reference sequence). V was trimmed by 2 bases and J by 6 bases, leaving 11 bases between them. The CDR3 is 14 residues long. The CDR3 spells CASSIWDGSQPQHF. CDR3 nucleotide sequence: TGTGCCAGTAGTATATGGGACGGGAGTCAGCCCCAGCATTTT.

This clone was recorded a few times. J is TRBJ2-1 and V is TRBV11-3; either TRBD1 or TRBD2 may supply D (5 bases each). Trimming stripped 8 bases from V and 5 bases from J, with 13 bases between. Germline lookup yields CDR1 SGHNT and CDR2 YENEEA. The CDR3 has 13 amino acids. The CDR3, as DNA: TGTGCCAGCGGCGTCGGGGCAAACAATGAGCAGTTCTTC. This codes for CASGVGANNEQFF. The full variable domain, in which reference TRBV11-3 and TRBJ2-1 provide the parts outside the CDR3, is EAGVVQSPRYKIIEKKQPVAFWCNPISGHNTLYWYLQNLGQGPELLIRYENEEAVDDSQLPKDRFSAERLKGVDSTLKIQPAELGDSAVYLCASGVGANNEQFFGPGTRLTVL.

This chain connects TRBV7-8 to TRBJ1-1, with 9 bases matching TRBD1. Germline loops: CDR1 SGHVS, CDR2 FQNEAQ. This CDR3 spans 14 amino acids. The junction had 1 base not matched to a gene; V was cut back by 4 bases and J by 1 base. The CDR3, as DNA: TGTGCCAGCAGCTCGGACAGGGGGAACACTGAAGCTTTCTTT. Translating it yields CASSSDRGNTEAFF. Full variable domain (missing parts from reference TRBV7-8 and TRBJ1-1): GAGVSQSPRYKVAKRGQDVALRCDPISGHVSLFWYQQALGQGPEFLTYFQNEAQLDKSGLPSDRFFAERPEGSVSTLKIQRTQQEDSAVYLCASSSDRGNTEAFFGQGTRLTVV.

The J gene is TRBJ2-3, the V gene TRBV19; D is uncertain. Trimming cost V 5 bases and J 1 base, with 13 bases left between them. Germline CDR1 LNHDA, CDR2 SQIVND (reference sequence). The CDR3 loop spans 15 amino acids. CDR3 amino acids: CASSPQRTRTDTQYF. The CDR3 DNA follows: TGTGCCAGTAGTCCCCAGAGGACCCGCACAGATACGCAGTATTTT.

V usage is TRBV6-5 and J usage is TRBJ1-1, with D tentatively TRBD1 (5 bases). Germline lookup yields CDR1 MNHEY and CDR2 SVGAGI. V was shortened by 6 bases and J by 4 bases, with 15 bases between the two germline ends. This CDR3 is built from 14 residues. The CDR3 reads CASRDSNRGTEAFF. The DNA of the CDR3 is TGTGCCAGCAGAGACAGTAACAGAGGCACTGAAGCTTTCTTT.

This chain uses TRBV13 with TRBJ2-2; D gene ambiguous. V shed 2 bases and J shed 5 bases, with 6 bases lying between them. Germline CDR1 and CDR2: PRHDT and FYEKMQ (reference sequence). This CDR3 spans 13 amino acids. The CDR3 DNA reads TGTGCCAGCAGCTTAAAAGGGACCGGGGAGCTGTTTTTT. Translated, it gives CASSLKGTGELFF.

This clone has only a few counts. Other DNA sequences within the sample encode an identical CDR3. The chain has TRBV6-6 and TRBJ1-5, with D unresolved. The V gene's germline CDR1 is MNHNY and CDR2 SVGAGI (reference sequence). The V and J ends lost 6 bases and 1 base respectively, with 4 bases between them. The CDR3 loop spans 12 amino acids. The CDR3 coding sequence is TGTGCCAGCAGCGGGAGCAATCAGCCCCAGCATTTT. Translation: CASSGSNQPQHF.

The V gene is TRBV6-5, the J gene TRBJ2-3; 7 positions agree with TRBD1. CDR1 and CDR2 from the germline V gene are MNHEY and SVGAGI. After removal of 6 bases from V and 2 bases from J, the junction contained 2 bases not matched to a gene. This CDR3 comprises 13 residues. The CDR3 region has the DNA TGTGCCAGCAGGACAGGGTCCACAGATACGCAGTATTTT. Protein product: CASRTGSTDTQYF.

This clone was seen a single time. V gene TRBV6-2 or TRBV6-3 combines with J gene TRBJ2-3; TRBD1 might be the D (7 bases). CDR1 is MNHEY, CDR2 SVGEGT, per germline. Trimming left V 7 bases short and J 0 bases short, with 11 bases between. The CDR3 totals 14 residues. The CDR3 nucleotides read TGTGCCAGCACCCCAGGGGGGAGCACAGATACGCAGTATTTT. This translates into CASTPGGSTDTQYF.

CDR3 region: CASSLVPKGRTEAFF. As DNA, the CDR3 is TGTGCCAGCAGCTTAGTGCCGAAGGGAAGGACTGAAGCTTTCTTT. The chain has TRBV11-3 and TRBJ1-1, with D hard to call. The CDR3 covers 15 residues. Germline assignment: CDR1 SGHNT and CDR2 YENEEA. Trimming pared 1 base from V and 5 bases from J, leaving 14 bases between. Together with reference TRBV11-3 and TRBJ1-1, the CDR3 gives the full variable domain: EAGVVQSPRYKIIEKKQPVAFWCNPISGHNTLYWYLQNLGQGPELLIRYENEEAVDDSQLPKDRFSAERLKGVDSTLKIQPAELGDSAVYLCASSLVPKGRTEAFFGQGTRLTVV.

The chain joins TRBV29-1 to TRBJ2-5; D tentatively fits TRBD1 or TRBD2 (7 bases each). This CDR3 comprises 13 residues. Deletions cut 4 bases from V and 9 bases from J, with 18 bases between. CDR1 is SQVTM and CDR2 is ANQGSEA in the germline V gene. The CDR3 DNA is TGCAGCGTTGGGGAGGGGGCGTTGGCGGCCCAGTACTTC. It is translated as CSVGEGALAAQYF.

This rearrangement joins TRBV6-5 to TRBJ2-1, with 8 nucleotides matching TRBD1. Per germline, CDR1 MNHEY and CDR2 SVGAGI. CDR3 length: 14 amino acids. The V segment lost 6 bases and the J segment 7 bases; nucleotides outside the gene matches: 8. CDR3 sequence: CASSDRGRDNEQFF. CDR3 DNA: TGTGCCAGCAGCGACAGGGGCCGAGATAATGAGCAGTTCTTC.

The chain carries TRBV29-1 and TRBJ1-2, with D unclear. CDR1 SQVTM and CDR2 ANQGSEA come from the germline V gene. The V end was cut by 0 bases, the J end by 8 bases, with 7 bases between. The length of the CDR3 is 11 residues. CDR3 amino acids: CSVEDLRGYTF. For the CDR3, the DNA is TGCAGCGTTGAAGATCTGCGCGGCTACACCTTC.

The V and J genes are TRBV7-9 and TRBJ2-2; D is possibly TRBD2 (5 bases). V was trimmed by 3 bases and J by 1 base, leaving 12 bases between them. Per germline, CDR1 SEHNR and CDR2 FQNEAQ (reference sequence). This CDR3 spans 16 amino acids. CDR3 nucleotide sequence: TGTGCCAGCAGCTTCACGGGGTGGATGAACACCGGGGAGCTGTTTTTT. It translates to CASSFTGWMNTGELFF.